This T cell receptor beta chain was recovered during a study of blood T cell repertoires in COVID-19. Within 2 weeks of study entry, exposed participants had contacted a PCR-confirmed or clinician-diagnosed COVID-19 case. Germline values: CDR1 LNHDA, CDR2 SQIVND (reference sequence). J gave up 3 bases and V 3 bases, and 5 bases lay outside the gene matches. The CDR3 is made up of 15 amino acids. Data came from immunoSEQ multiplex PCR; TCRdb stores just in-frame clones and leaves some out. Of 110,000 to 150,000 clones listed, 70% to 85% are singletons. There are a few counts of this clone. Sequenced sample: PBMCs or T cells enriched from blood (not recorded which). The chain recombines TRBV19 with TRBJ2-1; TRBD2 agrees at 7 bases. This sequence was found in a woman younger than 35 who had been exposed to COVID-19. The DNA for the CDR3 is TGTGCCAGTAGTATTTTGCTAGCGGTCTACAATGAGCAGTTCTTC. Amino acid sequence: CASSILLAVYNEQFF.